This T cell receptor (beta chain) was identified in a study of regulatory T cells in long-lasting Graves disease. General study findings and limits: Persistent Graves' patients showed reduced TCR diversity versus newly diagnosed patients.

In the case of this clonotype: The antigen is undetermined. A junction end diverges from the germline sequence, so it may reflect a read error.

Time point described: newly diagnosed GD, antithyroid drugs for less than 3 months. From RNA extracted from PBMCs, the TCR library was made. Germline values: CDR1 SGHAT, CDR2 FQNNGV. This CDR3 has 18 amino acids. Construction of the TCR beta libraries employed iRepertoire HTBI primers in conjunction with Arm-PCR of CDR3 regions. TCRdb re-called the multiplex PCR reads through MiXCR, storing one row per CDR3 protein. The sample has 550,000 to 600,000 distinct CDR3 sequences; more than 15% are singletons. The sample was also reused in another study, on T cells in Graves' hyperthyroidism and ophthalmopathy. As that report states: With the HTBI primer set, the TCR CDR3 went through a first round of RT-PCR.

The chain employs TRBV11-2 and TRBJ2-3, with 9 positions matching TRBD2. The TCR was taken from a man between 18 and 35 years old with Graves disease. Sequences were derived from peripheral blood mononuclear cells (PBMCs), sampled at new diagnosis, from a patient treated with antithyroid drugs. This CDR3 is CASSQDPRLAARRDTQYF. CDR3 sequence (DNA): TGCGCCAGCAGCCAAGATCCCCGACTAGCGGCTCGGAGGGATACGCAGTATTTT.